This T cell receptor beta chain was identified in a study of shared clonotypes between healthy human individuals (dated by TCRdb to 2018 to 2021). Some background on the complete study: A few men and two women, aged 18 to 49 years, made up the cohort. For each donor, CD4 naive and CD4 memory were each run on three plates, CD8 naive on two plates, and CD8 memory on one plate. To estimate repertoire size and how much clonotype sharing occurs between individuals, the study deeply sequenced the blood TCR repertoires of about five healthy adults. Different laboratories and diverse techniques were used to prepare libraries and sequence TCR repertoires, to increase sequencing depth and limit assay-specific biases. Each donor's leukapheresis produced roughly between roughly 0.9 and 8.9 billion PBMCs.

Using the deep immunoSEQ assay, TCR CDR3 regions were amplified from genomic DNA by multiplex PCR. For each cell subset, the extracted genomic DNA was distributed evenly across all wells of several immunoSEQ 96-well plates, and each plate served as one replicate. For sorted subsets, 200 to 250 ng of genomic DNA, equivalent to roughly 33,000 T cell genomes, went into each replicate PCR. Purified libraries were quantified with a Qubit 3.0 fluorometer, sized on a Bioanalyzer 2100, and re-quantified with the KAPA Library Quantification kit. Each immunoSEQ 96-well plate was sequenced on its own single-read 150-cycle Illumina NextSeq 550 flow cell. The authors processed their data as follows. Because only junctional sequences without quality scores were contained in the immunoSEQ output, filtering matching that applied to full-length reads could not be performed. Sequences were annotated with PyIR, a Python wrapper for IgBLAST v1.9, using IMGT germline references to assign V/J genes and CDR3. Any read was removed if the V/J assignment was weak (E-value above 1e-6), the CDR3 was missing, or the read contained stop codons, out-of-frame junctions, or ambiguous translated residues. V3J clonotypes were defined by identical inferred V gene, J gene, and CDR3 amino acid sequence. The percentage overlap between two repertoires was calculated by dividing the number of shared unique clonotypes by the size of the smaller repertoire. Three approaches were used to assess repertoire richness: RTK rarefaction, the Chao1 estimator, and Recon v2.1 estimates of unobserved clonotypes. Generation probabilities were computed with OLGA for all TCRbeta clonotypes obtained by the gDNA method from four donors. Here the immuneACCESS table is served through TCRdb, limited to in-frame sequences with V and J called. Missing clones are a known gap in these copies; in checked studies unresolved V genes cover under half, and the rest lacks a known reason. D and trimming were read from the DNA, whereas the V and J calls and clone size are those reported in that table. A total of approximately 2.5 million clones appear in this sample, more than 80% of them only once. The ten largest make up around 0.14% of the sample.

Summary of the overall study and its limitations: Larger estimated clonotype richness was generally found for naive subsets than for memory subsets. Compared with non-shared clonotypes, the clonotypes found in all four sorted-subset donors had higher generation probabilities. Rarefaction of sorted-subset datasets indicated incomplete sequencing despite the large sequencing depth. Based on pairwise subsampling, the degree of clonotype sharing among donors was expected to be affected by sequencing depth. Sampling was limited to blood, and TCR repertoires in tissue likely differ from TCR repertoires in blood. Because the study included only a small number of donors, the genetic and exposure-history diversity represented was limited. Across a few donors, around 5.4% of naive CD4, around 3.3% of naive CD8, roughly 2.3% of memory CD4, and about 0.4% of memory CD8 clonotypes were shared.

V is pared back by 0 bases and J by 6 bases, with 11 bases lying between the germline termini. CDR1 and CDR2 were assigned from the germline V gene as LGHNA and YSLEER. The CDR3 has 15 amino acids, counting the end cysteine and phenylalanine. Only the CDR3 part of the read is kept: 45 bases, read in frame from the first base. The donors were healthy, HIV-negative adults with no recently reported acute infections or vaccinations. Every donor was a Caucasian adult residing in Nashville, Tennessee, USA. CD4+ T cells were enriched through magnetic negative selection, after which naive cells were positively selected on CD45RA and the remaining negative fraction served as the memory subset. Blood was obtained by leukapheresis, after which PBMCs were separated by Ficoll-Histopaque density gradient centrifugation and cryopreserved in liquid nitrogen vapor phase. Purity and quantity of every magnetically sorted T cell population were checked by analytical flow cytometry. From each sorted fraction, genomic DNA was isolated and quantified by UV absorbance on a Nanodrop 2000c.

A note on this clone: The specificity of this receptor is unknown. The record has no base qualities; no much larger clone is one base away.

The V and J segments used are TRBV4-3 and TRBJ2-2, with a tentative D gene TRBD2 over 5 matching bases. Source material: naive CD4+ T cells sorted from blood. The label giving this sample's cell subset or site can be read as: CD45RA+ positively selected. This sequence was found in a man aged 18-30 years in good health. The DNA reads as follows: TGCGCCAGCAGCCAAGAGAGCGGTGGACCCGGGGAGCTGTTTTTT. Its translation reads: CASSQESGGPGELFF.